The text below deals with one TCR beta chain. The antigen is unknown. The data derive from a study of shared clonotypes between healthy human individuals. The study, taken as a whole, reports: The genetic and exposure-history diversity represented was limited by few donors. An anticipated effect of sequencing depth on clonotype sharing among donors was recognized.

V was clipped by 2 bases and J by 5 bases, with 15 bases between them. Per germline, CDR1 SGHVS and CDR2 FQNEAQ. The CDR3 totals 15 residues. Sequenced by immunoSEQ multiplex PCR; TCRdb stores in-frame clones only, minus some. Found here are about 470,000 clones, roughly 77% of them singletons; the top ten hold approximately 13%. Specimen: PBMCs. The chain is built from TRBV7-8 and TRBJ1-1; the D gene is possibly TRBD1 (5 bases). This receptor was identified in a woman aged 40 to 50 in good health. Some clones in this sample may be carry-over from other donors' samples. CDR3 DNA: TGTGCCAGCAGCTTACGGGAGGGGCCGGGGACTGAAGCTTTCTTT. As protein: CASSLREGPGTEAFF.